This T cell receptor beta chain was identified in a study of immune cell composition in non-small cell lung cancer. V lost 5 bases to trimming and J lost 1 base; unmatched junction nucleotides: 4. Per the germline V gene, CDR1 is MNHNY and CDR2 is SVGAGI (reference sequence). This CDR3 region has 14 residues. Notes on this clone: What it recognizes is unknown.

Clones were sequenced by immunoSEQ multiplex PCR, and TCRdb holds only the in-frame ones, with some missing. Of about 3,500 clones detected, about four fifths appear once; the ten largest clones hold 9.4%. Study-level results: Tumour-associated clones >0.5% occurred in approximately 32% of adenocarcinomas, about four fifths of squamous. In adenocarcinoma, maximal tumour-associated clone frequency tracked TIL tumour reactivity.

Normal lung was sampled as far from the tumour as possible, at least 3 cm. The TCR originated in a human donor with non-small cell lung cancer. The specimen was non-adjacent lung tissue. This rearrangement joins TRBV6-6 to TRBJ2-7; 8 nucleotides match TRBD2. The CDR3 nucleotides read TGTGCCAGCAGTGGACTAGCCCAATCCTACGAGCAGTACTTC. Protein sequence: CASSGLAQSYEQYF.